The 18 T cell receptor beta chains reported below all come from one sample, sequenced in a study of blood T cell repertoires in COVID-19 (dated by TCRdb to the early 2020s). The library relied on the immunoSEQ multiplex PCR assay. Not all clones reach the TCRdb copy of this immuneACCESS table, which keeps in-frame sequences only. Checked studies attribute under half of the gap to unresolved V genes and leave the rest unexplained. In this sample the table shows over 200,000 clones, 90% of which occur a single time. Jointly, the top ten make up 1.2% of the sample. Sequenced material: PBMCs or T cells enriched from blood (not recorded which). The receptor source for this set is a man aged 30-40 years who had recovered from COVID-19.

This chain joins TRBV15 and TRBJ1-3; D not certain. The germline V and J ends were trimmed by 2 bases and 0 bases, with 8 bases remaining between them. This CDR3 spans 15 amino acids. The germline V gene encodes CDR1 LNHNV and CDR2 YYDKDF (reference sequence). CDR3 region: CATSRYPGSGNTIYF. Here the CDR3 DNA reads TGTGCCACCAGCAGATACCCGGGCTCTGGAAACACCATATATTTT.

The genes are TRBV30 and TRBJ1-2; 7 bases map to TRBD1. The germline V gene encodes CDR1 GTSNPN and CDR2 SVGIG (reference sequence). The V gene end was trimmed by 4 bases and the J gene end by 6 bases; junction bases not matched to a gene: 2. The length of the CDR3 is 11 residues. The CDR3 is CAWTDRDGYTF. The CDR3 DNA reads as TGTGCCTGGACCGACAGGGATGGCTACACCTTC.

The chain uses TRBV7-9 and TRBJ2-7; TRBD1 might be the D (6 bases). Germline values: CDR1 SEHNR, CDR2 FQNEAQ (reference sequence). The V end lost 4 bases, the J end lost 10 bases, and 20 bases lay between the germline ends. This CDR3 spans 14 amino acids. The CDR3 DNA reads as TGTGCCAGCAGCTCCTCCTCGGGACAAAAGAAACAGTACTTC. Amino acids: CASSSSSGQKKQYF.

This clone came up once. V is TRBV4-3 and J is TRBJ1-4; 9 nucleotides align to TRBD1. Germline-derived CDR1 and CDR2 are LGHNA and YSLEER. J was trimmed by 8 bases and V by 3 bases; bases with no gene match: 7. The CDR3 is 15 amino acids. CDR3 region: CASSHGQGKGEKLFF. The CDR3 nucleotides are TGCGCCAGCAGCCATGGACAGGGGAAGGGCGAAAAACTGTTTTTT.

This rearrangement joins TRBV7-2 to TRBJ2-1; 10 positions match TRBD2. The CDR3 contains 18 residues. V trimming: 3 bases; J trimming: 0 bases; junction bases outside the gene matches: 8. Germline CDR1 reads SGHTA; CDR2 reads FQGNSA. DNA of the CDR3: TGTGCCAGCAGCTTGTGGAGCGGGAGGGCGAGCTCCTACAATGAGCAGTTCTTC. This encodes CASSLWSGRASSYNEQFF. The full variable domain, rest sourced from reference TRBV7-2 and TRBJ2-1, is GAGVSQSPSNKVTEKGKDVELRCDPISGHTALYWYRQSLGQGLEFLIYFQGNSAPDKSGLPSDRFSAERTGGSVSTLTIQRTQQEDSAVYLCASSLWSGRASSYNEQFFGPGTRLTVL.

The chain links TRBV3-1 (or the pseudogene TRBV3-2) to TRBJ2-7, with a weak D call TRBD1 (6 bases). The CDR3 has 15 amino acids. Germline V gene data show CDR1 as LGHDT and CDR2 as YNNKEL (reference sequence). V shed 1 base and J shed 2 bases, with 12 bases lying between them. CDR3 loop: CASSQVPGQPYEQYF. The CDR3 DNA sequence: TGTGCCAGCAGCCAAGTCCCGGGACAACCCTACGAGCAGTACTTC.

CDR3 region: CASSRKGIAGGTYEQYF. As DNA, the CDR3 is TGTGCCAGCTCACGCAAGGGAATAGCGGGGGGCACCTACGAGCAGTACTTC. The chain has TRBV18 and TRBJ2-7, with 10 nucleotides matching TRBD2. This CDR3 region has 17 residues. Germline assignment: CDR1 KGHSH and CDR2 LQKENI. V lost 4 bases and J lost 2; bases outside the gene matches: 11.

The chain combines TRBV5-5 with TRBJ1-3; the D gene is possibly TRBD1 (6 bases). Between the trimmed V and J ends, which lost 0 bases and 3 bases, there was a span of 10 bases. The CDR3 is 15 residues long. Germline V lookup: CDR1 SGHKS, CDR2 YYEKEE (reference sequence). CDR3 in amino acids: CASSLVSGVGNTIYF. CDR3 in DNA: TGTGCCAGCAGCTTGGTATCAGGGGTTGGAAACACCATATATTTT.

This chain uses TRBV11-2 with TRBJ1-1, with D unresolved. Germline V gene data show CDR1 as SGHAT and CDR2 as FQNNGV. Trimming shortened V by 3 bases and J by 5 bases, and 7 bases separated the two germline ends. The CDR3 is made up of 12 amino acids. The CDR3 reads CASSFGVTEAFF. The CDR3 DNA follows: TGTGCCAGCAGCTTCGGGGTTACTGAAGCTTTCTTT.

The CDR3 loop reads CASSQVPGQHTGELFF. In DNA form, the CDR3 reads TGCGCCAGCAGCCAAGTCCCGGGACAGCACACCGGGGAGCTGTTTTTT. The chain is built from TRBV4-1 and TRBJ2-2, with 7 bases fitting TRBD1. V shed 1 base, J shed 3 bases, and the junction held 5 bases outside the gene matches. This CDR3 contains 16 residues. From germline, CDR1 is MGHRA and CDR2 YSYEKL.

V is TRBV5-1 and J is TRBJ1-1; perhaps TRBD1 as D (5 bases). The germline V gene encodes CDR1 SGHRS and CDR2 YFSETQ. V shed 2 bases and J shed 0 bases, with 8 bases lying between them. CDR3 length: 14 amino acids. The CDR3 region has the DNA TGCGCCAGCAGCTTTCAGGGCCTGAACACTGAAGCTTTCTTT. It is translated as CASSFQGLNTEAFF.

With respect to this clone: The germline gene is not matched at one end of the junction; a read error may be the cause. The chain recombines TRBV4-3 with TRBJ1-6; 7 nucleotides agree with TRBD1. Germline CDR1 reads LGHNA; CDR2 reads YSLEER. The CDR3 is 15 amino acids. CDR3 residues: CASSQGQANNSPLHF. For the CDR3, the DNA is TGCGCCAGCAGTCAAGGACAGGCCAATAATTCACCCCTCCACTTT.

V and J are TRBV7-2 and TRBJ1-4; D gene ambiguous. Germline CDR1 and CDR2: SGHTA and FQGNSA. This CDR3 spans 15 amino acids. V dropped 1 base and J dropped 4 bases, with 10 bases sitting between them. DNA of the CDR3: TGTGCCAGCAGCTTAGGAGGGTCCCTTAATGAAAAACTGTTTTTT. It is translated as CASSLGGSLNEKLFF. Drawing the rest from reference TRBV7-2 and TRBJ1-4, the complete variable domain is GAGVSQSPSNKVTEKGKDVELRCDPISGHTALYWYRQSLGQGLEFLIYFQGNSAPDKSGLPSDRFSAERTGGSVSTLTIQRTQQEDSAVYLCASSLGGSLNEKLFFGSGTQLSVL.

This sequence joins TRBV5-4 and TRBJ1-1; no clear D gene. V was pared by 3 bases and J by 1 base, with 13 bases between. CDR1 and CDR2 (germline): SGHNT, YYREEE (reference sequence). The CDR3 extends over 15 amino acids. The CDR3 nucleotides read TGTGCCAGCAGCTACTCCGGCGGGAAGAACACTGAAGCTTTCTTT. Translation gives CASSYSGGKNTEAFF. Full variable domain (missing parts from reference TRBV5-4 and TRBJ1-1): ETGVTQSPTHLIKTRGQQVTLRCSSQSGHNTVSWYQQALGQGPQFIFQYYREEENGRGNFPPRFSGLQFPNYSSELNVNALELDDSALYLCASSYSGGKNTEAFFGQGTRLTVV.

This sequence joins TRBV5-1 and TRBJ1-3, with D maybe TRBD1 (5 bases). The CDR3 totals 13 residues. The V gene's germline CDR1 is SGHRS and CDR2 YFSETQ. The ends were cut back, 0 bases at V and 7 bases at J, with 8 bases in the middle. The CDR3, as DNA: TGCGCCAGCAGCTTGGCGGGGGACAACACCATATATTTT. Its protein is CASSLAGDNTIYF.

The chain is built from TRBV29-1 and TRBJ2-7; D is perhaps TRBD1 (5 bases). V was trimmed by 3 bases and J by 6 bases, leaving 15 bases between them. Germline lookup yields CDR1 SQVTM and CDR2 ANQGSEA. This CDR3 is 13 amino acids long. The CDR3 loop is CSVDGLGASEQYF. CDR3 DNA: TGCAGCGTTGACGGGCTAGGGGCGAGCGAGCAGTACTTC.

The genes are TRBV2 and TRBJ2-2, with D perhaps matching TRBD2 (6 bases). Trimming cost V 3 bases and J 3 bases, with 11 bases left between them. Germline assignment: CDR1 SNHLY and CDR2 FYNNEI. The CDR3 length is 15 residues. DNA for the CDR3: TGTGCCAGCAGTGAGGGAGGCCTACACACCGGGGAGCTGTTTTTT. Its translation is CASSEGGLHTGELFF.

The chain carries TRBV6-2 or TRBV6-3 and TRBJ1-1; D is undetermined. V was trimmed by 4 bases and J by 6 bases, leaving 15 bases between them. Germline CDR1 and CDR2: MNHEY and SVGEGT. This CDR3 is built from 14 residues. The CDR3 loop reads CASSFHAGVAEAFF. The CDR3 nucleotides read TGTGCCAGCAGTTTCCACGCCGGGGTTGCTGAAGCTTTCTTT.